Sequencing of this T cell receptor (beta chain) was carried out in a study of blood T cell repertoires in COVID-19 (dated by TCRdb to 2018 to 2021). About the full investigation: Samples covering the acute and convalescent phases of COVID-19 were provided by collaborators in the United States, Italy and Spain. The prospective study material was composed of cDNA or gDNA derived from T cells, B-cell-depleted T cells, or PBMCs. The dataset comprised deeply sampled blood TCRbeta repertoires from subjects exposed to, actively infected with, or recovered from COVID-19. A freely available public database, intended as a resource for researchers studying the immune response to SARS-CoV-2, is where the repertoires were released. The samples were drawn from the first 160 participants of the ongoing ImmuneRACE study and from some 1,300 subjects provided by 6 global collaborators. A de-identified subject ID, COVID-19 status, age in years and sex were almost always included in the sample metadata. Where available, HLA class I and class II types were obtained from metadata supplied by the sample provider rather than from assay-based typing.

Details on this clone: Its binding antigen is unknown. No much larger clonotype is one base removed from it; base qualities were not supplied.

TCRbeta CDR3 regions were amplified from genomic DNA by means of the immunoSEQ Assay, a bias-controlled multiplex PCR. Regarding the original processing steps: The number of nucleated cells in each sample was estimated from the amplification of reference gene primers within the assay. To quantify the absolute abundance of each unique TCRbeta CDR3 rearrangement, sequence reads were collapsed and filtered. For each sample, productive Simpson clonality was calculated as the square root of Simpson's diversity index across productive rearrangements. TCRdb re-hosts the immuneACCESS table, in-frame sequences only. Its copies lack some clones; in the studies checked, an unresolved V gene accounts for under half of them, and the cause for the rest is not known. V and J calls and clone size are given by that table; D and trimming were obtained from the DNA. The sample table lists approximately 230,000 clones, about 80% of them with a count of one. Clones ranked in the top ten supply 4.9% of the sample.

Broader findings and caveats from the paper: Clinical and demographic metadata were provided uncurated, with the amount varying by source and participant.

Trimming accounts for 1 base at V and 7 bases at J, while the number of junction bases matched to no gene is 4. From cysteine to phenylalanine, the CDR3 is 15 amino acids long. The read is trimmed to its CDR3 DNA, 45 bases read in frame from base 1. CDR1 and CDR2, per the germline V gene (reference sequence), are LGHDT and YNNKEL. Whole blood was collected in K2EDTA tubes by collaborating institutions according to the institutions' own protocols. For TCRbeta analysis, collaborators shipped samples in one of three forms: frozen whole blood, isolated PBMCs, or DNA extracted from either of those sample types.

The rearrangement joined TRBV3-1 (or the pseudogene TRBV3-2) to TRBJ2-4, with 10 junctional bases fitting TRBD2. This TCR was recovered from an elderly woman with active or convalescent COVID-19. The sample consisted of peripheral blood. Read as DNA, the sequence is TGTGCCAGCAGCCAAGCCGGGGGACTAGCGAACATTCAGTACTTC. Its amino acids are CASSQAGGLANIQYF.